This TCR beta chain derives from a study of T cells after somatic rescue of genetic block. Measured with immunoSEQ multiplex PCR; TCRdb has only the in-frame clones, and not every one. The sample holds over 14,000 clones; roughly 71% are singletons and the top ten take less than 35%. Germline loops: CDR1 SGHRS, CDR2 YFSETQ. The V end was cut by 2 bases, the J end by 3 bases, with 11 bases between. This CDR3 region has 15 residues. The chain employs TRBV5-1 and TRBJ2-2, with D perhaps TRBD1 (5 bases). Sequenced sample: peripheral blood mononuclear cells (PBMCs). This sequence was found in a man younger than 35. The CDR3 reads CASSFQGQDTGELFF. CDR3 DNA sequence: TGCGCCAGCAGCTTTCAGGGCCAGGACACCGGGGAGCTGTTTTTT.